The clone carrying this T cell receptor beta chain has a count of ten or more. Its antigen is undetermined. Time point: healthy volunteer bleed at 6 weeks. The total RNA was obtained from whole blood that was not fractionated. The sample is drawn from a study of human T cells and chemical hapten exposure. Study details: Slight differences in pooled library volume were the main source of varying TCR yields across samples.

Single cDNA molecules in the library carried unique molecular identifiers attached during preparation. How the authors handled the data: Per sample, the median was about 88,000 TCRs, with values from roughly 23,000 to 700,000. TCRdb re-derived calls from the RACE reads in MiXCR, one entry per CDR3 protein. TCRdb's processing, not the study's, gives the V and J calls here. The sample holds 55,000 to 75,000 distinct CDR3 sequences, under 7.5% seen once. Whole-study findings and limits: TCRs above 1 in 1000 frequency did not change with DPC sensitization.

The CDR3 sequence is 16 residues long. The V gene's germline CDR1 is MDHEN and CDR2 SYDVKM. Trimming removed 3 bases from V and 5 bases from J; junction bases left unmatched: 8. The chain joins TRBV28 to TRBJ2-3, with 10 nucleotides matching TRBD2. The source of this sequence is a female donor in good health. Some clones in this sample may be carry-over from other donors' samples. The sequencing sample was made of whole blood. CDR3 sequence reads: CASSFISGRMQDTQYF. DNA for the CDR3: TGTGCCAGCAGTTTTATTAGCGGGAGGATGCAAGATACGCAGTATTTT.